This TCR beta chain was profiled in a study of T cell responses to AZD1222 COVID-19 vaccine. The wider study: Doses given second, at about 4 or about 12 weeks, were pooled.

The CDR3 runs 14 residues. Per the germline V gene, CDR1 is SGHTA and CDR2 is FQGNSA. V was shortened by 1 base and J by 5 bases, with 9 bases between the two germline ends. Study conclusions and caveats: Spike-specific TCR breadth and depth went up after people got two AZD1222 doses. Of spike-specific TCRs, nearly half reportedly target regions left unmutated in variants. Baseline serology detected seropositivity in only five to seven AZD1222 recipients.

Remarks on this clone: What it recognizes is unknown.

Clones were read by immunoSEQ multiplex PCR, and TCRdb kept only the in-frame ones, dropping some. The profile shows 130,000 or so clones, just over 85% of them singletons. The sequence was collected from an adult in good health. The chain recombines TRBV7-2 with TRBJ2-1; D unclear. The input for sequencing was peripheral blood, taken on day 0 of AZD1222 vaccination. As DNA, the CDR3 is TGTGCCAGCAGCTTAGTTGGCCTCGACAATGAGCAGTTCTTC. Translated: CASSLVGLDNEQFF.